These 30 T cell receptor beta chains share one sample of origin, sequenced in a study of graft-versus-host responses after intestinal transplantation. The repertoire was sequenced with immunoSEQ multiplex PCR; TCRdb's copy has only in-frame clones and lacks some. The sample lists tens of thousands of clones; 92% were seen once. The source was PBMCs, collected 98 days after intestinal transplantation. The receptors originated from a human patient who received an intestinal transplant, so some T cells may come from the graft donor.

The chain recombines TRBV7-3 with TRBJ2-1; 7 bases fit TRBD2. With 2 bases clipped from V and 3 bases from J, the junction kept 7 bases outside the gene matches. The germline V gene has CDR1 SGHTA and CDR2 FQGTGA. The CDR3 length is 16 residues. The CDR3 is CASSLFGTTDYNEQFF. As DNA, the CDR3 is TGTGCCAGCAGCTTATTCGGGACTACCGACTACAATGAGCAGTTCTTC.

This chain joins TRBV9 and TRBJ2-7, with 8 bases that match TRBD2. V lost 5 bases and J lost 3; bases outside the gene matches: 7. The CDR3 consists of 14 residues. From germline, CDR1 is SGDLS and CDR2 YYNGEE. CDR3 sequence reads: CASRAGGKGYEQYF. In DNA, the CDR3 is TGTGCCAGCAGGGCGGGAGGTAAGGGCTACGAGCAGTACTTC. Supplemented by reference TRBV9 and TRBJ2-7, the full variable domain reads DSGVTQTPKHLITATGQRVTLRCSPRSGDLSVYWYQQSLDQGLQFLIQYYNGEERAKGNILERFSAQQFPDLHSELNLSSLELGDSALYFCASRAGGKGYEQYFGPGTRLTVT.

The rearrangement joins TRBV5-1 to TRBJ2-7, with 8 bases matching TRBD1. Germline CDR1 is SGHRS and CDR2 is YFSETQ. CDR3 length: 13 residues. J gave up 3 bases and V 3 bases, and 2 bases lay outside the gene matches. CDR3 sequence reads: CASSWTGFYEQYF. The CDR3 DNA sequence: TGCGCCAGCAGCTGGACAGGGTTCTACGAGCAGTACTTC.

The chain carries TRBV11-2 and TRBJ1-1, with D perhaps matching TRBD1 (5 bases). V was shortened by 1 base and J by 5 bases, with 14 bases between the two germline ends. The germline V gene encodes CDR1 SGHAT and CDR2 FQNNGV. This CDR3 has 15 residues. The chain's CDR3 is CASSLAPGTGTEAFF. The CDR3 nucleotides are TGTGCCAGCAGCTTAGCCCCAGGGACTGGAACTGAAGCTTTCTTT. The complete variable domain, with remaining parts taken from reference TRBV11-2 and TRBJ1-1, reads EAGVAQSPRYKIIEKRQSVAFWCNPISGHATLYWYQQILGQGPKLLIQFQNNGVVDDSQLPKDRFSAERLKGVDSTLKIQPAKLEDSAVYLCASSLAPGTGTEAFFGQGTRLTVV.

The CDR3 spells CASSLVGGRAPETQYF. CDR3 nucleotide sequence: TGTGCCAGCAGCTTGGTAGGCGGGAGGGCCCCAGAGACCCAGTACTTC. This chain uses TRBV5-4 with TRBJ2-5, with 9 bases fitting TRBD2. Germline values: CDR1 SGHNT, CDR2 YYREEE (reference sequence). This CDR3 comprises 16 residues. V dropped 0 bases and J dropped 4; count of bases not matched to a gene: 7.

V and J are TRBV13 and TRBJ2-1, with 13 bases lining up with TRBD2. The CDR3 has 16 amino acids. Germline V gene lookup returns CDR1 PRHDT and CDR2 FYEKMQ (reference sequence). V lost 5 bases and J lost 7; bases outside the gene matches: 8. The CDR3 here is CASSTRLAGGGNEQFF. CDR3 DNA: TGTGCCAGCAGCACCAGACTAGCGGGGGGTGGTAATGAGCAGTTCTTC. Based on the CDR3 plus reference TRBV13 and TRBJ2-1, the full variable domain is AAGVIQSPRHLIKEKRETATLKCYPIPRHDTVYWYQQGPGQDPQFLISFYEKMQSDKGSIPDRFSAQQFSDYHSELNMSSLELGDSALYFCASSTRLAGGGNEQFFGPGTRLTVL.

The chain couples TRBV28 to TRBJ2-3; 7 bases align to TRBD2. The CDR3 has 15 residues. Germline lookup yields CDR1 MDHEN and CDR2 SYDVKM. V shed 3 bases and J 5 bases; nucleotides not matched to a gene: 8. CDR3 amino acids: CASSFRFWGGDTQYF. The CDR3 nucleotides are TGTGCCAGCAGTTTCCGTTTTTGGGGGGGAGATACGCAGTATTTT.

The chain joins TRBV28 to TRBJ2-5, with 9 bases that match TRBD1. Unmatched junction bases numbered 5, after V lost 5 bases and J lost 4 bases. The CDR3 covers 14 residues. The germline V gene encodes CDR1 MDHEN and CDR2 SYDVKM. The CDR3 reads CASSRDREGETQYF. In DNA form, the CDR3 reads TGTGCCAGCAGTAGGGACAGGGAGGGAGAGACCCAGTACTTC.

This chain links TRBV5-6 with TRBJ1-1; 8 bases line up with TRBD1. V lost 4 bases and J lost 0; bases outside the gene matches: 8. The CDR3 spans 16 residues. Germline V gene sequence: CDR1 SGHDT, CDR2 YYEEEE. In DNA form, the CDR3 reads TGTGCCAGCAGCCCGGACAGGGAGGGGTTGAACACTGAAGCTTTCTTT. Residues: CASSPDREGLNTEAFF.

The chain has TRBV4-1 and TRBJ2-5, with 8 bases lining up with TRBD2. CDR1 and CDR2 from the germline V gene are MGHRA and YSYEKL. There are 15 residues in the CDR3. The trim removed 1 base at V and 5 bases at J, leaving 6 bases unmatched. The CDR3 region is CASSQGSGEPETQYF. In DNA form, the CDR3 reads TGCGCCAGCAGCCAAGGTAGCGGGGAGCCCGAGACCCAGTACTTC.

The chain uses TRBV7-9 and TRBJ2-7, with 8 bases that match TRBD2. There are 17 residues in the CDR3. Germline lookup yields CDR1 SEHNR and CDR2 FQNEAQ (reference sequence). Losses at the gene ends were 1 base for V and 2 bases for J; bases not matched to a gene: 10. The CDR3 sequence is CASSLGPIGTSPYEQYF. The DNA for the CDR3 is TGTGCCAGCAGCTTAGGACCTATAGGGACTAGTCCCTACGAGCAGTACTTC. Based on the CDR3 plus reference TRBV7-9 and TRBJ2-7, the full variable domain is DTGVSQNPRHKITKRGQNVTFRCDPISEHNRLYWYRQTLGQGPEFLTYFQNEAQLEKSRLLSDRFSAERPKGSFSTLEIQRTEQGDSAMYLCASSLGPIGTSPYEQYFGPGTRLTVT.

The chain couples TRBV4-3 to TRBJ2-7; D unresolved. From germline, CDR1 is LGHNA and CDR2 YSLEER. V shed 1 base and J shed 7 bases, with 14 bases lying between them. The CDR3 is 14 residues long. The CDR3 sequence: CASSQVLAGKEQYF. In DNA, the CDR3 is TGCGCCAGCAGCCAAGTGTTGGCAGGTAAAGAGCAGTACTTC.

The chain couples TRBV29-1 to TRBJ1-1; 8 bases are shared with TRBD1. Trimming at V came to 4 bases and at J to 3 bases, leaving 7 bases not matched to a gene. The CDR3 has 14 amino acids. Germline CDR1 SQVTM, CDR2 ANQGSEA. CDR3 region: CSVVRGQADTEAFF. In DNA form, the CDR3 reads TGCAGCGTTGTCAGGGGGCAAGCAGACACTGAAGCTTTCTTT.

The V and J genes are TRBV7-9 and TRBJ2-5; D remains ambiguous. Looked up from germline, CDR1 is SEHNR and CDR2 is FQNEAQ (reference sequence). The CDR3 extends over 14 amino acids. The V end was cut by 5 bases, the J end by 0 bases, with 10 bases between. The CDR3 nucleotides are TGTGCCAGCAGCCTATATGGGGACCAAGAGACCCAGTACTTC. Translation gives CASSLYGDQETQYF. The whole variable domain, filled in from reference TRBV7-9 and TRBJ2-5, reads DTGVSQNPRHKITKRGQNVTFRCDPISEHNRLYWYRQTLGQGPEFLTYFQNEAQLEKSRLLSDRFSAERPKGSFSTLEIQRTEQGDSAMYLCASSLYGDQETQYFGPGTRLLVL.

This clone was seen more than once but under ten times. The rearrangement links TRBV6-1 to TRBJ1-5; TRBD1 agrees at 7 bases. The V segment lost 3 bases and the J segment 0 bases; nucleotides outside the gene matches: 8. There are 17 residues in the CDR3. Germline V CDR1 and CDR2: MNHNS, SASEGT. The CDR3 DNA sequence: TGTGCCAGCAGTGAGACAGGGAGTCCGTATAGCAATCAGCCCCAGCATTTT. The encoded protein is CASSETGSPYSNQPQHF.

This clone was detected once. The chain couples TRBV15 to TRBJ2-5; no definite D call. Germline-derived CDR1 and CDR2 are LNHNV and YYDKDF (reference sequence). V gave up 6 bases and J gave up 4 bases, with 12 bases separating them. The CDR3 is made up of 13 amino acids. The CDR3 protein is CATRKEWIETQYF. DNA for the CDR3: TGTGCCACCAGGAAGGAATGGATAGAGACCCAGTACTTC.

The J gene is TRBJ1-2, the V gene TRBV18; a possible D gene is TRBD1 (6 bases). Trimming removed 1 base at V and 6 bases at J, with 9 bases between. The germline V gene has CDR1 KGHSH and CDR2 LQKENI. The CDR3 has 13 amino acids. In DNA, the CDR3 is TGTGCCAGCTCACCACGGGAGGGGGATGGCTACACCTTC. It specifies CASSPREGDGYTF.

The chain joins TRBV7-2 to TRBJ2-2, with D uncertain. V was clipped by 1 base and J by 5 bases, with 11 bases between them. Germline V gene lookup returns CDR1 SGHTA and CDR2 FQGNSA. This CDR3 comprises 15 residues. This CDR3 is CASSLVGLLTGELFF. The CDR3 DNA sequence: TGTGCCAGCAGCTTAGTGGGGTTGTTAACCGGGGAGCTGTTTTTT.

CDR3 region: CASSFTDRFLNEQYF. For the CDR3, the DNA is TGTGCCAGCAGCTTTACTGACAGGTTTCTCAACGAGCAGTACTTC. V and J are TRBV7-9 and TRBJ2-7; possible D gene TRBD1, 6 bases. V was cut by 3 bases and J by 5 bases, with 17 bases left in between. There are 15 residues in the CDR3. The germline V gene has CDR1 SEHNR and CDR2 FQNEAQ (reference sequence).

This sequence joins TRBV2 and TRBJ2-5; 9 nucleotides line up with TRBD2. Per germline, CDR1 SNHLY and CDR2 FYNNEI. This CDR3 contains 13 residues. V dropped 6 bases and J dropped 2; count of bases not matched to a gene: 1. The CDR3, as DNA: TGTGCCAGCAGGGGACTAGCTCAAGAGACCCAGTACTTC. As protein: CASRGLAQETQYF.

The genes are TRBV5-1 and TRBJ2-5; TRBD1 agrees at 7 bases. Trimming cost V 4 bases and J 2 bases; bases outside gene matches: 8. Germline CDR1 is SGHRS and CDR2 is YFSETQ. CDR3 length equals 15 residues. CDR3 sequence: CASSPGQHSQETQYF. The CDR3, as DNA: TGCGCCAGCAGCCCGGGACAGCACTCACAAGAGACCCAGTACTTC.

The chain links TRBV30 to TRBJ1-1, with D unresolved. Trimming took 3 bases from V and 0 from J, leaving 11 bases between them. The CDR3 is 14 amino acids. The germline CDR1 and CDR2 sequences are GTSNPN and SVGIG (reference sequence). This chain's CDR3 is CAWSPPIVNTEAFF. The CDR3 nucleotides read TGTGCCTGGAGCCCCCCCATCGTGAACACTGAAGCTTTCTTT.

The chain employs TRBV19 and TRBJ1-4; D uncertain. The V end was cut by 5 bases, the J end by 6 bases, with 16 bases between. The CDR3 has 15 residues. The germline V gene encodes CDR1 LNHDA and CDR2 SQIVND (reference sequence). The CDR3 coding sequence is TGTGCCAGTAGTGACCCGACGGGTGAGGATGAAAAACTGTTTTTT. It yields the protein CASSDPTGEDEKLFF.

The chain is built from TRBV29-1 and TRBJ2-2; 10 nucleotides align to TRBD2. CDR1 SQVTM and CDR2 ANQGSEA come from the germline V gene. The CDR3 is 14 residues long. V shed 5 bases, J shed 5 bases, and the junction held 5 bases outside the gene matches. The CDR3 protein is CSVMPGLATGELFF. CDR3 nucleotide sequence: TGCAGCGTTATGCCGGGACTAGCGACCGGGGAGCTGTTTTTT.

In its sample, this clone was seen a few times. The rearrangement links TRBV4-1 to TRBJ2-7; tentative D call: TRBD1 (6 bases). The CDR3 is 15 residues long. Trimming cost V 1 base and J 1 base, with 11 bases left between them. Looked up from germline, CDR1 is MGHRA and CDR2 is YSYEKL. CDR3 sequence (DNA): TGCGCCAGCAGCCAAGGGACAGCTTATTCCTACGAGCAGTACTTC. Amino acids: CASSQGTAYSYEQYF.

The rearrangement joins TRBV30 to TRBJ1-2, with 9 bases fitting TRBD1. V lost 3 bases to trimming and J lost 2 bases; unmatched junction nucleotides: 1. This CDR3 spans 13 amino acids. Germline CDR1 reads GTSNPN; CDR2 reads SVGIG (reference sequence). The CDR3 loop reads CAWRGTGNYGYTF. CDR3 DNA sequence: TGTGCCTGGAGGGGGACAGGGAACTATGGCTACACCTTC.

This chain's CDR3 is CASSPGTSNEQFF. In nucleotides, the CDR3 is TGTGCCAGCAGTCCCGGGACTAGCAATGAGCAGTTCTTC. The chain employs TRBV6-6 and TRBJ2-1, with 8 positions matching TRBD2. The CDR3 is 13 residues long. With 5 bases clipped from V and 6 bases from J, the junction kept 3 bases outside the gene matches. CDR1 MNHNY and CDR2 SVGAGI come from the germline V gene (reference sequence).

This chain connects TRBV7-8 to TRBJ1-5; unclear D gene. Trimming removed 5 bases at V and 6 bases at J, with 17 bases between. CDR1 and CDR2 (germline): SGHVS, FQNEAQ. This CDR3 has 15 residues. The CDR3 DNA reads as TGTGCCAGCAGCGACATGGGAGGGAGAAGTCAGCCCCAGCATTTT. Protein: CASSDMGGRSQPQHF.

J is TRBJ2-1 and V is TRBV13; 7 bases are a match to TRBD2. Germline V lookup: CDR1 PRHDT, CDR2 FYEKMQ (reference sequence). V was pared by 5 bases and J by 4 bases, with 8 bases of the junction left unmatched. This CDR3 has 15 amino acids. The CDR3 nucleotides read TGTGCCAGCAGCCCCCGGCTAGCGGATTACAATGAGCAGTTCTTC. Its translation is CASSPRLADYNEQFF.

This clone has only one observation. The chain links TRBV12-5 to TRBJ2-3, with D uncertain. This CDR3 spans 13 amino acids. Looked up from germline, CDR1 is LGHNT and CDR2 is FRNRAP. V shed 7 bases and J shed 4 bases, with 12 bases lying between them. CDR3 in DNA: TGTGCTAGTGCCACTGTGGATTCAGATACGCAGTATTTT. It translates to CASATVDSDTQYF.